The clone carrying this T cell receptor beta chain was recorded only once. Its target is not known. The data stem from a study of cytomegalovirus exposure and HLA in healthy donors. Study-level results: Later analysis suggested most CMV-associated TCR beta chains were HLA-restricted.

CDR1 and CDR2 from the germline V gene are ENHRY and SYGVKD. J lost 3 bases, V lost 10 bases, and 11 bases had no gene match. The CDR3 consists of 15 residues. The PCR contained 60 Vbeta and 13 Jbeta primers. Assay: immunoSEQ multiplex PCR; the TCRdb copy retains only in-frame clones and omits some. The sample has approximately 110,000 clones; 77% are singletons. Sequenced: PBMCs. This clonotype was obtained from a woman aged 40 to 50 in good health and CMV-seropositive. This chain joins TRBV10-3 and TRBJ2-5; 10 bases line up with TRBD1. CDR3 protein: CATNDPGQGKETQYF. The CDR3 nucleotides read TGTGCCACCAACGACCCGGGACAGGGGAAAGAGACCCAGTACTTC.